The text below deals with one T cell receptor beta chain. This sample stems from a study of patients and donors after allogeneic stem cell transplantation. TCRdb re-called the RT-PCR reads with MiXCR, one entry per CDR3 protein. This table has approximately 160,000 distinct CDR3 sequences, about 29% appearing once. What was sequenced was blood, either unsorted or a sorted T cell fraction (not recorded which). This receptor was identified in a human donor who was either an allogeneic HSCT recipient or a stem cell or donor lymphocyte infusion donor (not recorded which). It is not recorded whose cells these are; they may come from a transplant donor.

This CDR3 reads CASSQRAGQQETQYF. Written as DNA, the CDR3 is TGTGCCAGCAGCCAACGGGCGGGACAACAAGAGACCCAGTACTTC. The V gene is TRBV4-2, the J gene TRBJ2-5, with D possibly called TRBD1 or TRBD2 (6 bases each). CDR1 is LGHNA and CDR2 is YNFKEQ in the germline V gene. This CDR3 has 15 residues. The V and J ends lost 2 bases and 2 bases respectively, with 12 bases between them.